This T cell receptor beta chain derives from a study of glioma-infiltrating T cells after dendritic cell vaccination. On this clone itself: Germline is not matched at one junction end, which may reflect a read error. In the same sample, other DNA sequences code for this CDR3.

Assay: immunoSEQ multiplex PCR; the TCRdb copy retains only in-frame clones and omits some. The sample carries fewer than 50,000 clones, approximately 83% recorded once. This sequence was found in a human donor with glioblastoma. The sample in question was blood, obtained before dendritic cell vaccination.

CDR3 nucleotides: TGTGCCAGCAGCTCAAGACCCGGGACAGGGAATTCCCCCCTCCACTTT. Translated, it gives CASSSRPGTGNSPLHF. This chain connects TRBV7-6 to TRBJ1-6, with TRBD1 identical over 9 bases. The CDR3 length is 16 residues. CDR1 is SGHVS, CDR2 FNYEAQ, per germline.